The sequence of this T cell receptor (beta chain) was determined in a study of cytotoxic CD8 clonotypes in ibrutinib-treated CLL. Study overall: Patient counts were roughly 10 relapsed/refractory, over 14 treatment-naive and around 17 IGHV unmutated. A mean of roughly 260,000 productive templates and just under 95,000 productive rearrangements was obtained per sample.

Comment on this clone: Its antigen is not identified.

Using immunoSEQ multiplex PCR, the repertoire was profiled, and TCRdb retains in-frame clones only, with some absent. Here the sample spans 250,000 to 350,000 clones, approximately 79% being singletons. Roughly 2 micrograms of genomic DNA, which was extracted from cryopreserved PBMCs, served as the material used for the TCR beta libraries. The CDR3 extends over 14 amino acids. Germline trimming cut 10 bases from V and 0 bases from J; bases unmatched to any gene: 4. Germline loops: CDR1 MNHEY, CDR2 SVGAGI. Findings and limits, study-wide: In comparison with age-matched healthy donors, baseline clonality was higher and tracked circulating CD8+ T-cell counts.

The source was PBMCs, collected at disease progression, from a patient treated with ibrutinib. This chain uses TRBV6-5 with TRBJ2-7; 12 nucleotides match TRBD2. The TCR was taken from a human donor with chronic lymphocytic leukemia. The CDR3 bases are TGTGCCACTTCGACTAGCGGGAGCTCCTACGAGCAGTACTTC. It encodes CATSTSGSSYEQYF.